The rows below give T cell receptor beta chains drawn from one sample of a study of blood T cell repertoires in COVID-19. Sequencing used immunoSEQ multiplex PCR; TCRdb keeps in-frame clones, though not all of them. This table holds around 100,000 clones, around 82% found once. Specimen: peripheral blood. Every receptor here comes from a man aged 55 to 69 with acute or convalescent COVID-19. The CDR3 runs from the conserved cysteine through the conserved F or W. D genes are given only for firm matches. A clone size is listed for some rows: how often the clone was seen (once, few, many), or a class if it is expanded.

J: TRBJ1-1; V: TRBV10-3; D: .; size: .; DNA: TGTGCCATCAGGGCCGTGAACACTGAAGCTTTCTTT; CDR3: CAIRAVNTEAFF
J: TRBJ1-2; V: TRBV7-3; D: .; size: .; DNA: TGTGCCAGCAGCCCGAACGCGGGGAATGGCTACACCTTC; CDR3: CASSPNAGNGYTF
J: TRBJ2-7; V: TRBV28; D: .; size: few; DNA: TGTGCCAGCAGTTTATGGGGCAGCACCTACGAGCAGTACTTC; CDR3: CASSLWGSTYEQYF
J: TRBJ2-3; V: TRBV7-2; D: .; size: .; DNA: TGTGCCAGCAGCTCCGGGATCACAGATACGCAGTATTTT; CDR3: CASSSGITDTQYF
J: TRBJ2-2; V: TRBV7-9; D: TRBD1; size: once; DNA: TGTGCCAGCAGCCAAATGCCCAGGGGGCCGAACACCGGGGAGCTGTTTTTT; CDR3: CASSQMPRGPNTGELFF
J: TRBJ2-5; V: TRBV7-2; D: TRBD2; size: .; DNA: TGTGCCAGCAGCCCCCCAGCGGGAGGAGAAGAGACCCAGTACTTC; CDR3: CASSPPAGGEETQYF
J: TRBJ2-3; V: TRBV11-1; D: TRBD2; size: .; DNA: TGTGCCAGCGCGGGAGGCGGAGATACGCAGTATTTT; CDR3: CASAGGGDTQYF
J: TRBJ1-4; V: TRBV19; D: TRBD1; size: .; DNA: TGTGCCACCCAAGGGACCCGACAGGGGACTGAAAAACTGTTTTTT; CDR3: CATQGTRQGTEKLFF
J: TRBJ1-1; V: TRBV12-3/TRBV12-4; D: .; size: .; DNA: TGTGCCAGCACCAGGATTGAAGCTTTCTTT; CDR3: CASTRIEAFF
J: TRBJ1-4; V: TRBV10-2; D: .; size: .; DNA: TGCGCCACCAGAGCAGACTCAACTAATGAAAAACTGTTTTTT; CDR3: CATRADSTNEKLFF
J: TRBJ2-2; V: TRBV2; D: TRBD1; size: many; DNA: TGTGCCAGCAGCCCTCGGGACAGCCCCACCGGGGAGCTGTTTTTT; CDR3: CASSPRDSPTGELFF
J: TRBJ1-5; V: TRBV11-2; D: TRBD1; size: .; DNA: TGTGCCAGCAGCTCACAGGGGGATCAGCCCCAGCATTTT; CDR3: CASSSQGDQPQHF
J: TRBJ1-2; V: TRBV27; D: TRBD1; size: .; DNA: TGTGCCAGCAGTTTAGTGGGACAGGGAGGGGGCTATGGCTACACCTTC; CDR3: CASSLVGQGGGYGYTF
J: TRBJ2-1; V: TRBV5-6; D: .; size: .; DNA: TGTGCCAGCAGCTTAGGACAAAGCTCCTACAATGAGCAGTTCTTC; CDR3: CASSLGQSSYNEQFF
J: TRBJ2-7; V: TRBV7-6; D: .; size: .; DNA: TGTGCCAGCAGCTTAGCGCGGAGTAACGAGCAGTACTTC; CDR3: CASSLARSNEQYF
J: TRBJ2-1; V: TRBV6-2/TRBV6-3; D: .; size: few; DNA: TGTGCCAGCAGGTACCCCGCGGGCAATGAGCAGTTCTTC; CDR3: CASRYPAGNEQFF
J: TRBJ1-2; V: TRBV24-1; D: TRBD1; size: .; DNA: TGTGCCACCAGTGATCATACCGGGACAGGGTATGGCTACACCTTC; CDR3: CATSDHTGTGYGYTF
J: TRBJ2-3; V: TRBV5-8; D: TRBD2; size: .; DNA: TGTGCCAGCAGGACTAGCGGGGGTGATACGCAGTATTTT; CDR3: CASRTSGGDTQYF
J: TRBJ1-1; V: TRBV5-1; D: .; size: .; DNA: TGCGCCAGCAGCTCTGGGGGGACGAACACTGAAGCTTTCTTT; CDR3: CASSSGGTNTEAFF
J: TRBJ1-3; V: TRBV11-3; D: .; size: .; DNA: TGTGCCAGCAGCTGGACAGCTGGAAACACCATATATTTT; CDR3: CASSWTAGNTIYF
J: TRBJ1-1; V: TRBV5-4; D: .; size: .; DNA: TGTGCCAGCAGCTTGTGGGCAGGGCCGGGGAACACTGAAGCTTTCTTT; CDR3: CASSLWAGPGNTEAFF
J: TRBJ1-2; V: TRBV18; D: TRBD1; size: .; DNA: TGTGCCAGCTCAAATGGACAGGTGGATGGCTACACCTTC; CDR3: CASSNGQVDGYTF
J: TRBJ2-6; V: TRBV3-1/TRBV3-2; D: TRBD1; size: .; DNA: TGTGCCAGCAGCCTGACAGGGGCCGCTGCCCCGTCGGGGGCCAACGTCCTGACTTTC; CDR3: CASSLTGAAAPSGANVLTF